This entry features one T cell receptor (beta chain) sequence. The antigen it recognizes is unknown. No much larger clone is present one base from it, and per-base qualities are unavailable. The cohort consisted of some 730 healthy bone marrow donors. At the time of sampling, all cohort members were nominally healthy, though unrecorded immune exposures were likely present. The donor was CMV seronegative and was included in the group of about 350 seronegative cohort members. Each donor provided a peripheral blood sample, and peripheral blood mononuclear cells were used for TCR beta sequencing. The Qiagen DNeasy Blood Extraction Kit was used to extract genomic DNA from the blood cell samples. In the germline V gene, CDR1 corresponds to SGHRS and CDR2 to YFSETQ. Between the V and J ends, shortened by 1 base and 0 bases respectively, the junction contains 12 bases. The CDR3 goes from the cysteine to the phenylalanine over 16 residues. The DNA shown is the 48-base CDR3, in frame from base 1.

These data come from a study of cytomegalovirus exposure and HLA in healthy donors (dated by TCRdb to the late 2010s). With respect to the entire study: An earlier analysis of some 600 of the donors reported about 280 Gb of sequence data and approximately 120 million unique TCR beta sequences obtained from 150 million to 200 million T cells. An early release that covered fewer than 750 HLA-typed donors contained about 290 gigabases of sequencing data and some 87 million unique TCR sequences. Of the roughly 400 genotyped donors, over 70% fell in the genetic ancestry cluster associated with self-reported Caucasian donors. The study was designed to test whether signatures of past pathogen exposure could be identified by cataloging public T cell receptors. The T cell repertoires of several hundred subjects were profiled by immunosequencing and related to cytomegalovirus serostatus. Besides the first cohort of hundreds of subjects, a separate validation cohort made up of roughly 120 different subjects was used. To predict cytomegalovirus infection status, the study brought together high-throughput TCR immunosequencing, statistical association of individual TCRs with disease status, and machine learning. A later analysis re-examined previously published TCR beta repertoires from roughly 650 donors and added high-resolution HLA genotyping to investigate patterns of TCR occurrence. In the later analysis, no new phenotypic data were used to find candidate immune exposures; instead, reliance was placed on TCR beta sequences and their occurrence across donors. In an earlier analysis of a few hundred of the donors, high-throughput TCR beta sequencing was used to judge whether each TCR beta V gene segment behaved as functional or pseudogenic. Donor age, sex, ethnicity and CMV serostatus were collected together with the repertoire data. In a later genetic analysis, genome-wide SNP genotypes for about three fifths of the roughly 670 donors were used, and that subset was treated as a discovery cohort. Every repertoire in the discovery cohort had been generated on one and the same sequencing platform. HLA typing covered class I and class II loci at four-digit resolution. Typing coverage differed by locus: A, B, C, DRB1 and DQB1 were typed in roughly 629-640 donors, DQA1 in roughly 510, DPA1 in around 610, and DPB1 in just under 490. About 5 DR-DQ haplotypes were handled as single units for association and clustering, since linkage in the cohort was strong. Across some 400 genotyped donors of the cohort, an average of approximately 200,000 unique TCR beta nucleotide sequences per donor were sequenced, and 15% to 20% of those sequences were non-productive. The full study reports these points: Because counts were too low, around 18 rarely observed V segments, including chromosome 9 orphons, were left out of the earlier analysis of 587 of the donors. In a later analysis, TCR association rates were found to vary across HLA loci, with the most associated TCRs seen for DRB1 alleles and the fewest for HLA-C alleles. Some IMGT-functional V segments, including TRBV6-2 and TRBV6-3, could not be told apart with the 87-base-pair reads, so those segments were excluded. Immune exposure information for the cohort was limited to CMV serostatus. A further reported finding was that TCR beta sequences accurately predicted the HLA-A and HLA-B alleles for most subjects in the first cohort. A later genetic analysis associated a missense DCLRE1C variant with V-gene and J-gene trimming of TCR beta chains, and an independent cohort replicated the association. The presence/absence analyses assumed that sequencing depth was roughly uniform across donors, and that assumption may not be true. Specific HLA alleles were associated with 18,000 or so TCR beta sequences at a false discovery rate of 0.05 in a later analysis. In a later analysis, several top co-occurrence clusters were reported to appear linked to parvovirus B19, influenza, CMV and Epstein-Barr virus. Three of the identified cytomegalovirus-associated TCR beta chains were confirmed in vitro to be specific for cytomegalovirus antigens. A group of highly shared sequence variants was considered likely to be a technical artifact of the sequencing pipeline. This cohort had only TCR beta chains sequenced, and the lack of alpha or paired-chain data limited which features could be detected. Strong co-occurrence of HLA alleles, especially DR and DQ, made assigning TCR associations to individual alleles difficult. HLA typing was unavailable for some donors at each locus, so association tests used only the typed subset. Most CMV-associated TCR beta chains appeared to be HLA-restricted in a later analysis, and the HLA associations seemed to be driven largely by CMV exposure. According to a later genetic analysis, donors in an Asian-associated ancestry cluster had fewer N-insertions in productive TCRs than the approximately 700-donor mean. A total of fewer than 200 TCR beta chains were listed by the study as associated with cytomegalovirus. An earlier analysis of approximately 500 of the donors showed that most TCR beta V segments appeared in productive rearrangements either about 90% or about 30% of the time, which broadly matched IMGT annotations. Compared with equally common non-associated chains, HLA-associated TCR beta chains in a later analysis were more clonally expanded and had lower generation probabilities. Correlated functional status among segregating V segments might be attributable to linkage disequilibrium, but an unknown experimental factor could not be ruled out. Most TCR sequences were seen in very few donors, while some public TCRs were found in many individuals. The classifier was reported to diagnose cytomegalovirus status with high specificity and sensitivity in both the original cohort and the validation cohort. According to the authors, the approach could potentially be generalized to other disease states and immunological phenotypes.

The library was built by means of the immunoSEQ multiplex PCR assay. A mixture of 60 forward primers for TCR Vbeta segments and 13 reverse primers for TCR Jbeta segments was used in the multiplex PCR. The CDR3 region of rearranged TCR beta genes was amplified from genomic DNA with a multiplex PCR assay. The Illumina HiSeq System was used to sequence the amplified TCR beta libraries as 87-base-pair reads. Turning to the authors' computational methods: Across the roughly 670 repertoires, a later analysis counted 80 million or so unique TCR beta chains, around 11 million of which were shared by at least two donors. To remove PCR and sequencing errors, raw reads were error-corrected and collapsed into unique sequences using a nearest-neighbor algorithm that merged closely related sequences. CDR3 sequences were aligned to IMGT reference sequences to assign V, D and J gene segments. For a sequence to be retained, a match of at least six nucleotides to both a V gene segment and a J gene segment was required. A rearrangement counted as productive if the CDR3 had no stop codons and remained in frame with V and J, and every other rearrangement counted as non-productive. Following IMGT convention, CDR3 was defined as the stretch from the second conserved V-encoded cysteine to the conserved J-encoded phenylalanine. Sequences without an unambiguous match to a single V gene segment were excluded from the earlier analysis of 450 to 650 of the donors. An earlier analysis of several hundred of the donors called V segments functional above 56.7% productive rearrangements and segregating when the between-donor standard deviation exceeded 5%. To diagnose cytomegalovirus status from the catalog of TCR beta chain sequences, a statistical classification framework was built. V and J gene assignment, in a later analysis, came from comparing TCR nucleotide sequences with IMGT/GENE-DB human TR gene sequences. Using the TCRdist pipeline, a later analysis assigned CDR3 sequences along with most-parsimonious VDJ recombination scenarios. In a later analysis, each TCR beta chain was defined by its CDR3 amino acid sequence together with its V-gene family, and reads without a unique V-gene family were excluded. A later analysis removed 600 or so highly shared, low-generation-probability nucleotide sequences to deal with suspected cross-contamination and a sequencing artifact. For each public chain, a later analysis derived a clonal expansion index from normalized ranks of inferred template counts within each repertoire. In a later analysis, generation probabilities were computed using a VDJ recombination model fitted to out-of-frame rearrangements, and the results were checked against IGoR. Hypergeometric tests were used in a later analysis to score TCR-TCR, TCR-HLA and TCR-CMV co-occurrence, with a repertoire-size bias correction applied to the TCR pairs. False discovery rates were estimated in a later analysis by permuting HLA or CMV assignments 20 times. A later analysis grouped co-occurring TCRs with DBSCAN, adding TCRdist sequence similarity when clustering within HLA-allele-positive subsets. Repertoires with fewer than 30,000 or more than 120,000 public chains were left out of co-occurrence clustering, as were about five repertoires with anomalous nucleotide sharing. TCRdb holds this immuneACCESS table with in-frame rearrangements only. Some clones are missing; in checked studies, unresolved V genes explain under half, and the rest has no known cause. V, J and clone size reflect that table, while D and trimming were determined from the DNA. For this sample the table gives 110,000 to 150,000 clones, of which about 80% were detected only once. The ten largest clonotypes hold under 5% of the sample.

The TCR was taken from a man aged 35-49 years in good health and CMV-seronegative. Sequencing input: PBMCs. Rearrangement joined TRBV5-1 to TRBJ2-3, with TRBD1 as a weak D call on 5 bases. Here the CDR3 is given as CASSLILTVSTDTQYF. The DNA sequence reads TGCGCCAGCAGCTTGATACTGACAGTGAGCACAGATACGCAGTATTTT.